This entry describes one T cell receptor beta chain. Its antigen remains unknown. A multiplex PCR was run with 60 Vbeta primers and 13 Jbeta primers. The table came from immunoSEQ multiplex PCR; TCRdb's copy has only in-frame clones and leaves some out. The profile shows 150,000 or so clones, roughly three quarters of them singletons. The sample is drawn from a study of cytomegalovirus exposure and HLA in healthy donors. The study, taken as a whole, reports: In vitro, three CMV-associated chains proved specific for CMV antigens.

Unmatched junction bases numbered 12, after V lost 1 base and J lost 2 bases. The CDR3 totals 19 residues. Per germline, CDR1 SEHNR and CDR2 FQNEAQ (reference sequence). The chain recombines TRBV7-9 with TRBJ2-7; 12 nucleotides align to TRBD1. Sequenced: PBMCs. The source of this sequence is a male donor in good health and CMV-seronegative. CDR3 loop: CASSLGDRGPSFAAYEQYF. The CDR3 nucleotides read TGTGCCAGCAGCTTAGGGGACAGGGGGCCTTCGTTTGCAGCCTACGAGCAGTACTTC.